Listed below are T cell receptor beta chains from one sample, sequenced in a study of blood T cell repertoires in COVID-19. Measured with immunoSEQ multiplex PCR; TCRdb has only the in-frame clones, and not every one. Of 400,000 or so clones in the sample, approximately 89% were seen once. Sequenced material: peripheral blood. The receptors derive from a woman aged 35 to 49 with COVID-19, enrolled during active disease. Both conserved end residues are part of each CDR3. D genes are given only for firm matches.

TRBJ2-1 TRBV11-3 TRBD2 CASSLSTSGNNEQFF
TRBJ2-7 TRBV6-5 TRBD2 CASSPGLAGEAQYF
TRBJ2-1 TRBV27 - CASSFTRGNEQFF
TRBJ1-2 TRBV28 TRBD1 CASSPGDREDYGYTF
TRBJ1-1 TRBV6-5 - CASRGRGRYTEAFF
TRBJ1-1 TRBV7-3 - CASSEDSLNTEAFF
TRBJ1-6 TRBV30 TRBD1 CAWFPGTALPGSYNSPLHF
TRBJ1-2 TRBV5-1 - CASSSEWGRGNGYTF
TRBJ1-2 TRBV25-1 TRBD1 CASSTQGAANYGYTF
TRBJ1-5 TRBV9 TRBD1 CASSVGQGGNQPQHF
TRBJ2-7 TRBV29-1 - CSAADIGEQYF
TRBJ2-2 TRBV5-1 TRBD2 CASSSVASGGTGELFF
TRBJ1-5 TRBV19 - CASTLQVHNQPQHF
TRBJ1-2 TRBV28 TRBD1 CASRSRTRGRGYTF
TRBJ2-5 TRBV10-3 - CAISVAAAVETQYF
TRBJ1-1 TRBV29-1 - CSVGRGGGNTEAFF
TRBJ1-2 TRBV3-1/TRBV3-2 - CASSQVSYGYTF
TRBJ1-2 TRBV28 - CASSGRGYGYTF
TRBJ2-3 TRBV6-4 TRBD1 CASRRDRLTDTQYF
TRBJ1-1 TRBV18 - CASSRYQGRDTEAFF
TRBJ2-7 TRBV15 TRBD1 CATSRDRTGSYEQYF
TRBJ2-7 TRBV4-3 TRBD1 CASSQDTGTAYEQYF
TRBJ1-2 TRBV9 TRBD1 CASSVDRGNYGYTF
TRBJ2-2 TRBV7-3 - CASSEVPGGPNTGELFF
TRBJ1-1 TRBV5-4 - CASSRRENTEAFF
TRBJ1-4 TRBV7-6 - CASRSGETTNEKLFF
TRBJ1-2 TRBV28 - CASSRRQTYYGYTF
TRBJ1-2 TRBV6-6 TRBD1 CATFYRDRIGYGYTF
TRBJ2-7 TRBV28 TRBD1 CASSLSGTGGLDEQYF
TRBJ2-3 TRBV4-3 - CASSQEGASRDTQYF
TRBJ1-3 TRBV18 - CASSRIQRVPGNTIYF
TRBJ2-7 TRBV6-5 - CASRVAREQYF
TRBJ1-4 TRBV2 - CASSGSGGKLFF
TRBJ1-2 TRBV6-5 TRBD1 CASSPTGGGYGYTF
TRBJ1-5 TRBV19 TRBD1 CASSTLRDSAYSNQPQHF
TRBJ1-1 TRBV5-8 - CASSLNRNTEAFF
TRBJ2-1 TRBV5-6 - CASSLARGNEQFF
TRBJ2-3 TRBV7-9 - CASSLGLGARSSDTQYF
TRBJ2-7 TRBV19 - CASRDPTGEQYF
TRBJ2-2 TRBV19 TRBD2 CASSSGLAGERITGELFF
TRBJ1-6 TRBV28 TRBD1 CASSSGTVNSPLHF
TRBJ1-6 TRBV25-1 - CASSAGNYNSPLHF
TRBJ2-7 TRBV7-3 TRBD2 CASSLIGTSGYEQYF
TRBJ2-3 TRBV10-3 - CATTIGASTDTQYF
TRBJ1-1 TRBV29-1 - CSAATERTEAFF
TRBJ1-1 TRBV7-3 - CASSRTVNTEAFF
TRBJ1-1 TRBV7-3 TRBD1 CASSLTLKTGAGTEAFF
TRBJ1-3 TRBV6-1 TRBD1 CASSEVTGEYNTIYF
TRBJ2-7 TRBV9 TRBD1 CASSSTGQGYYEQYF
TRBJ1-3 TRBV21-1 - CASSFPGQGISGNTIYF
TRBJ1-2 TRBV19 - CAGRTGTQKGYTF
TRBJ1-2 TRBV27 - CASSFGENYGYTF
TRBJ1-1 TRBV5-4 TRBD1 CASKTERQGDTEAFF
TRBJ1-2 TRBV28 - CASNKQGDGYTF
TRBJ1-4 TRBV20-1 - CSGSHGEKLFF
TRBJ1-1 TRBV4-3 - CASSQDWGVPEAFF
TRBJ2-6 TRBV7-9 - CASSLEAGTGANVLTF
TRBJ2-5 TRBV13 TRBD1 CASSSRTGGSETQYF
TRBJ2-1 TRBV19 - CASSPGLLLNEQFF
TRBJ1-2 TRBV15 - CATSRQGNYGYTF